Below, 25 T cell receptor beta chains from the same sample are listed, as sequenced in a study of kidney transplant recipient with SARS-CoV-2 infection. TCRdb used MiXCR to reprocess the reads, holding one entry per CDR3 protein. The sample holds 200,000 to 300,000 distinct CDR3 sequences; 25% to 30% are singletons and the top ten take around 6.8%. Sequenced here: a blood sample, sampled at baseline and on roughly day 110 from a kidney transplant recipient. These receptors came from a young adult male patient who had COVID-19 and was a kidney transplant recipient. Among the T cells, some may be from the graft donor.

Worth noting for this clonotype: Being one base from a much bigger clone, this may be a read error. The genes are TRBV3-1 and TRBJ2-7; weak D call: TRBD1 (6 bases). This CDR3 is 15 amino acids long. Germline V gives CDR1 LGHDT, CDR2 YNNKEL (reference sequence). Trimming took off 1 base at V and 5 bases at J, with 15 bases between the two ends. As DNA, the CDR3 is TGTGCCAGCAGCCAAGCAGGGGACGCGAAGAACGAGCAGTACTTC. Translating gives CASSQAGDAKNEQYF.

This clonotype was counted only a few times. This chain links TRBV28 with TRBJ2-7; D possibly corresponds to TRBD1 (5 bases). The V end lost 8 bases, the J end lost 5 bases, and 19 bases lay between the germline ends. Looked up from germline, CDR1 is MDHEN and CDR2 is SYDVKM. The CDR3 consists of 14 residues. The CDR3 reads CASSTASVVHEQYF. In DNA form, the CDR3 reads TGTGCCAGCTCGACAGCATCTGTCGTCCACGAGCAGTACTTC.

There are many counts of this clonotype. This rearrangement joins TRBV19 to TRBJ2-7; maybe TRBD1 (5 bases). Trimming stripped 1 base from V and 6 bases from J, with 10 bases between. Germline lookup yields CDR1 LNHDA and CDR2 SQIVND (reference sequence). CDR3 length equals 13 residues. This chain's CDR3 is CASSIVEGVEQYF. Written as DNA, the CDR3 is TGTGCCAGTAGTATAGTGGAAGGGGTCGAGCAGTACTTC.

As for this clonotype: A much larger clone differs by one base, so this may be a read error. This chain connects TRBV8-2 to TRBJ2-6. TRBV8-2 is termed a pseudogene. The CDR3 covers 17 residues. The chain's CDR3 is CGMADRITQSRANVLTF. CDR3 bases: TGTGGCATGGCTGATAGGATAACACAAAGTCGGGCCAACGTCCTGACTTTC.

This clonotype was counted only a few times. CDR3 DNA sequence: TGCAGTGCCCGAGAGGCGGGCATGGATAATTCACCCCTCCACTTT. Residues: CSAREAGMDNSPLHF. This rearrangement joins TRBV20-1 to TRBJ1-6; D unresolved. V dropped 6 bases and J dropped 5 bases, with 17 bases sitting between them. CDR1 is DFQATT, CDR2 SNEGSKA, per germline (reference sequence). This CDR3 is built from 15 residues.

Note on this clonotype: A read error may explain this, as a much larger clone is one base away. The rearrangement uses TRBV7-9 and TRBJ2-1; 8 bases are shared with TRBD2. CDR3 size: 15 residues. Per the germline V gene, CDR1 is SEHNR and CDR2 is FQNEAQ (reference sequence). The trim removed 5 bases at V and 7 bases at J, leaving 10 bases unmatched. In DNA form, the CDR3 reads TGTGCCAGCAGCCCGCCAGCGGGAGAGGGTAATGAGCAGTTCTTC. It yields the protein CASSPPAGEGNEQFF.

For this clonotype: Being one base from a much bigger clone, this may be a read error. V gene TRBV18 combines with J gene TRBJ2-1; 8 bases align to TRBD2. There are 17 residues in the CDR3. CDR1 is KGHSH, CDR2 LQKENI, per germline. Written as DNA, the CDR3 is TGTGCCAACTCACCAATCGTTGTAGCGGGGCGATACAATGAGCAGTTCTTC. Amino acid sequence: CANSPIVVAGRYNEQFF.

Regarding this clonotype: This may arise from a read error, as a much more abundant clone is one base away. The rearrangement uses TRBV27 and TRBJ2-1; TRBD2 matches at 11 bases. The CDR3 is 17 amino acids. Germline CDR1 and CDR2: MNHEY and SMNVEV (reference sequence). The CDR3 here is CANSLFLLAGGDNEQFF. The CDR3 nucleotides are TGTGCCAACAGTTTATTCCTCCTAGCGGGAGGCGACAATGAGCAGTTCTTC.

The sample holds many counts of this clonotype. This chain joins TRBV25-1 and TRBJ1-2, with D maybe TRBD1 (6 bases). This CDR3 is built from 17 residues. V was trimmed by 4 bases and J by 4 bases, leaving 22 bases between them. CDR1 is MGHDK and CDR2 is SYGVNS in the germline V gene. For the CDR3, the DNA is TGTGCCAGCAGTGTGGTTGGAGGGGGGCTAGAATCCTATGGCTACACCTTC. Translating gives CASSVVGGGLESYGYTF.

This clonotype showed up many times. The V gene is TRBV14, the J gene TRBJ2-5, with a tentative D call TRBD1 (5 bases). The germline gives CDR1 SGHDN, CDR2 FVKESK. The CDR3 is made up of 16 amino acids. Trimming shortened V by 2 bases and J by 2 bases, and 15 bases separated the two germline ends. CDR3: CASSQRRWTTQETQYF. The CDR3 nucleotides are TGTGCCAGCAGCCAACGCAGGTGGACAACACAAGAGACCCAGTACTTC.

Details on this clonotype: A much larger clonotype is one base distant, so this may be a read error. The genes are TRBV20-1 and TRBJ2-7, with D possibly TRBD2 on 7 matching bases. This CDR3 has 14 amino acids. The V gene's germline CDR1 is DFQATT and CDR2 SNEGSKA (reference sequence). Trimming cost V 0 bases and J 4 bases, with 13 bases left between them. The CDR3 protein is CSARDRGALYEQYF. DNA of the CDR3: TGCAGTGCTAGAGATCGGGGGGCCCTTTACGAGCAGTACTTC.

At least ten counts were recorded for this clonotype. This rearrangement joins TRBV29-1 to TRBJ2-7; 14 nucleotides line up with TRBD2. The CDR3 is made up of 15 amino acids. V lost 5 bases to trimming and J lost 4 bases; unmatched junction nucleotides: 7. CDR1 is SQVTM and CDR2 is ANQGSEA in the germline V gene. This CDR3 reads CSVKRTSGGSYEQYF. The CDR3 DNA reads as TGCAGCGTTAAGAGGACTAGCGGGGGGTCGTACGAGCAGTACTTC.

This clonotype has only a few counts. The V and J genes are TRBV6-5 and TRBJ2-1; 16 nucleotides agree with TRBD2. Germline V lookup: CDR1 MNHEY, CDR2 SVGAGI. This CDR3 contains 20 residues. V shed 2 bases and J 4 bases; nucleotides not matched to a gene: 11. The chain's CDR3 is CASSYGVEGLAGGSYNEQFF. CDR3 DNA sequence: TGTGCCAGCAGTTACGGGGTGGAGGGACTAGCGGGAGGGAGTTACAATGAGCAGTTCTTC.

As regards this clonotype: A much larger clone is a single base away; this may be a read error. The chain carries TRBV12-2 and TRBJ1-2; the table calls TRBD1, which could not be checked here. TRBV12-2 is a pseudogene segment. The CDR3 is made up of 17 amino acids. The CDR3 DNA reads as TGTGCAAGTCGCACTCAGGGGACTCCACGAAAGATCTATGGCTACACCTTC. It specifies CASRTQGTPRKIYGYTF.

This clonotype was found many times. The V and J genes are TRBV27 and TRBJ1-2; 7 bases match TRBD1. The J segment lost 3 bases and the V segment lost 6 bases, leaving 10 bases of the junction unmatched. The V gene's germline CDR1 is MNHEY and CDR2 SMNVEV (reference sequence). The CDR3 has 15 amino acids. CDR3 sequence reads: CASRRDRANYYGYTF. The CDR3 region has the DNA TGTGCCAGCAGGCGAGACAGGGCCAACTACTATGGCTACACCTTC.

In DNA, the CDR3 is TGTGCCCGGACTAGCGCCCAGGAGAATGAGCAGTTCTTC. Translated, it gives CARTSAQENEQFF. The V call is TRBV19, the J call TRBJ2-1, with 9 bases fitting TRBD2. V lost 11 bases, J lost 7 bases, and 9 bases stayed unmatched. There are 13 residues in the CDR3. Per germline, CDR1 LNHDA and CDR2 SQIVND (reference sequence). The entire variable domain, with the rest obtained from reference TRBV19 and TRBJ2-1, is as follows: DGGITQSPKYLFRKEGQNVTLSCEQNLNHDAMYWYRQDPGQGLRLIYYSQIVNDFQKGDIAEGYSVSREKKESFPLTVTSAQKNPTAFYLCARTSAQENEQFFGPGTRLTVL.

Of note for this clonotype: A much larger clone lies one base from this, so it may be a read error. The V call is TRBV7-8, the J call TRBJ1-2; D remains unclear. The length of the CDR3 is 17 residues. The ends were cut back, 4 bases at V and 4 bases at J, with 22 bases in the middle. Germline CDR1 SGHVS, CDR2 FQNEAQ. The DNA of the CDR3 is TGTGCCAGCAGCTGTGTCCGGTTTACCCGAAAGGCCTATGGCTACACCTTC. Translated: CASSCVRFTRKAYGYTF.

Many counts were recorded for this clonotype. The rearrangement joins TRBV2 to TRBJ2-7; either TRBD1 or TRBD2 may fit D (5 bases each). The V end lost 0 bases, the J end lost 11 bases, and 14 bases lay between the germline ends. Germline V gives CDR1 SNHLY, CDR2 FYNNEI. CDR3 length equals 13 residues. The CDR3 region has the DNA TGTGCCAGCAGTGAAGCAACCCTAGGGGACGAGTACTTC. It translates to CASSEATLGDEYF.

This clonotype has only a few counts. This chain connects TRBV5-1 to TRBJ2-5, with D unresolved. Germline-derived CDR1 and CDR2 are SGHRS and YFSETQ. The CDR3 covers 17 residues. The V end lost 4 bases, the J end lost 5 bases, and 24 bases lay between the germline ends. The DNA of the CDR3 is TGCGCCAGCAGCCCCCTCCCCCCCGGGTGGGGAATTGAGACCCAGTACTTC. Translated, it gives CASSPLPPGWGIETQYF.

This clonotype showed up many times. V usage is TRBV29-1 and J usage is TRBJ1-2; no definite D call. The germline V gene encodes CDR1 SQVTM and CDR2 ANQGSEA. V was cut by 4 bases and J by 8 bases, with 14 bases left in between. The length of the CDR3 is 12 residues. DNA for the CDR3: TGCAGCGTTGGAAGGGAAACGGAGGGCTACACCTTC. It translates to CSVGRETEGYTF.

Note on this clonotype: This sequence may be a read error, since a much larger clone differs from it by one base. J is TRBJ2-5 and V is TRBV24-1, with TRBD1 as a possible D gene (5 bases). There are 15 residues in the CDR3. CDR1 and CDR2 (germline): KGHDR, SFDVKD. CDR3: CSTSDAGPIAETQYF. In nucleotides, the CDR3 is TGTTCCACCAGTGATGCAGGGCCGATAGCAGAGACCCAGTACTTC.

This clonotype was found many times. The J gene is TRBJ1-5, the V gene TRBV7-9; 7 bases are shared with TRBD1. V gave up 5 bases and J gave up 7 bases; unmatched junction bases: 8. The CDR3 runs 14 residues. The germline V gene has CDR1 SEHNR and CDR2 FQNEAQ (reference sequence). This chain's CDR3 is CASSAGGAGQPQHF. In DNA, the CDR3 is TGTGCCAGCAGCGCAGGGGGGGCAGGGCAGCCCCAGCATTTT.

This clonotype was recorded at least ten times. The V and J genes are TRBV11-1 and TRBJ1-2; D not certain. There are 17 residues in the CDR3. Trimming removed 5 bases from V and 4 bases from J, with 23 bases in between. The germline CDR1 and CDR2 sequences are SGHAT and FQDESV (reference sequence). The CDR3 nucleotides are TGTGCCAGCAGCAAGAATTTTAAGGCTGGAAAGACCTATGGCTACACCTTC. As protein: CASSKNFKAGKTYGYTF.

This clonotype showed up many times. The genes are TRBV29-1 and TRBJ2-1; D is unresolved. This CDR3 is built from 16 residues. CDR1 and CDR2 from the germline V gene are SQVTM and ANQGSEA. Trimming stripped 2 bases from V and 0 bases from J, with 14 bases between. CDR3 nucleotide sequence: TGCAGCGTTGAATTTTGGCCCCGGAGCTCCTACAATGAGCAGTTCTTC. It translates to CSVEFWPRSSYNEQFF.

There are many counts of this clonotype. The rearrangement uses TRBV2 and TRBJ2-7; D gene ambiguous. V lost 6 bases, J lost 0 bases, and 9 bases lay in between. The CDR3 contains 13 residues. The germline V gene encodes CDR1 SNHLY and CDR2 FYNNEI. The CDR3 sequence: CASSSGDSYEQYF. CDR3 coding DNA: TGTGCCAGCAGCTCCGGAGACTCCTACGAGCAGTACTTC.